This T cell receptor beta chain was sequenced during a study of response to subunit inactivated influenza vaccine. This CDR3 is built from 12 residues. Trimming pared 6 bases from V and 5 bases from J, leaving 8 bases between. From germline, CDR1 is SEHNR and CDR2 FQNEAQ (reference sequence). TCRdb re-analysed the RT-PCR reads in MiXCR, keeping a single row per CDR3 protein. In the table there are 710,000 or so distinct CDR3 sequences, 15% to 19% of which are singletons. This chain links TRBV7-9 with TRBJ2-1; D is uncertain. The clonotype was recovered from a man aged 45-60 years who received an inactivated influenza vaccine. This specimen consisted of PBMCs from blood, obtained 11 to 12 days after vaccination. The CDR3 protein is CASRSLNNEQFF. The CDR3 DNA sequence: TGTGCCAGCAGGTCTCTAAACAATGAGCAGTTCTTC. Filled out from reference TRBV7-9 and TRBJ2-1, the complete variable domain reads DTGVSQNPRHKITKRGQNVTFRCDPISEHNRLYWYRQTLGQGPEFLTYFQNEAQLEKSRLLSDRFSAERPKGSFSTLEIQRTEQGDSAMYLCASRSLNNEQFFGPGTRLTVL.